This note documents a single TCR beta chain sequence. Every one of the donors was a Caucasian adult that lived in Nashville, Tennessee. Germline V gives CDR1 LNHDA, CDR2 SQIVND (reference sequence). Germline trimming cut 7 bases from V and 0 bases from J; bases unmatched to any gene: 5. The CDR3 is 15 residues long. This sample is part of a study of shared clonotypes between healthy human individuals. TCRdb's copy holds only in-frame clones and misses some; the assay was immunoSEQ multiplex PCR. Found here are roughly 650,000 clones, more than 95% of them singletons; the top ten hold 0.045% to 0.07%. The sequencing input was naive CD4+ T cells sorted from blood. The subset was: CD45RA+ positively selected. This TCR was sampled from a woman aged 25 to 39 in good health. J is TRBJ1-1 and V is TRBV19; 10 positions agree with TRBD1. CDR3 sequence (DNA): TGTGCCAGTACCCGGACAGGGGGGGTGAACACTGAAGCTTTCTTT. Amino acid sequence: CASTRTGGVNTEAFF.